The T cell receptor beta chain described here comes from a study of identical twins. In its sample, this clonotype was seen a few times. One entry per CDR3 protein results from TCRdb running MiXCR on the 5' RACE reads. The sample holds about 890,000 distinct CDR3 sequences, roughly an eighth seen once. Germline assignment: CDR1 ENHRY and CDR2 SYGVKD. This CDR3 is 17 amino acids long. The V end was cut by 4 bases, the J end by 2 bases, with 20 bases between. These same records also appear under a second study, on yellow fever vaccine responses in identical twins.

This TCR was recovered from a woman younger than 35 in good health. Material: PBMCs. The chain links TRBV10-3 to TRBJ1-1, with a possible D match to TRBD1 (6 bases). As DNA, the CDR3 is TGTGCCATCAGTGGACAGGTTAAGATTGGGGGAAACACTGAAGCTTTCTTT. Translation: CAISGQVKIGGNTEAFF.